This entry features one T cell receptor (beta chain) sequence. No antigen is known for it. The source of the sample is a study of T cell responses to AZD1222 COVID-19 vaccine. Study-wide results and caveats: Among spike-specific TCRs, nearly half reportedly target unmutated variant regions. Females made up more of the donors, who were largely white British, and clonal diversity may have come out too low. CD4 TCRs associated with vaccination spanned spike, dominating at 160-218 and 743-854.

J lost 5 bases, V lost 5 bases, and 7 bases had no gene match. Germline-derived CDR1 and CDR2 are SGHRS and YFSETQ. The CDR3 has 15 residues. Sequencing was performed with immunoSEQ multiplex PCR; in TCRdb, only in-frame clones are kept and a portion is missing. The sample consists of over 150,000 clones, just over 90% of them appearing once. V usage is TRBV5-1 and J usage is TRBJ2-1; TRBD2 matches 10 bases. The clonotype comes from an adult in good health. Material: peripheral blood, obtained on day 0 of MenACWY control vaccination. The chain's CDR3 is CASSKAGGPDNEQFF. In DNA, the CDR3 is TGCGCCAGCAGTAAAGCGGGAGGGCCGGACAATGAGCAGTTCTTC.